This T cell receptor beta chain was observed in a study of blood T cell repertoires in COVID-19. Study context: PBMCs, B-cell-depleted T cells, or T cells were the source of the cDNA or gDNA that made up the material.

CDR3 length equals 14 residues. In germline, CDR1 is SGHNT, CDR2 YYREEE (reference sequence). V lost 9 bases and J lost 5; bases outside the gene matches: 7. The data were produced by immunoSEQ multiplex PCR, yet TCRdb's version contains in-frame clones alone and is incomplete. The sample yields fewer than 350,000 clones, 88% seen once. All recovered Cohort 3 donors got two negative PCRs, got clearance, or saw symptom resolution. The J gene is TRBJ2-2, the V gene TRBV5-4; 10 nucleotides agree with TRBD1. The source is a woman aged 25 to 39 who had recovered from COVID-19. The material sequenced was PBMCs or T cells enriched from blood (not recorded which). The CDR3 DNA sequence: TGTGCCAAGGGGGACAGGGGCGAGACCGGGGAGCTGTTTTTT. It specifies CAKGDRGETGELFF.